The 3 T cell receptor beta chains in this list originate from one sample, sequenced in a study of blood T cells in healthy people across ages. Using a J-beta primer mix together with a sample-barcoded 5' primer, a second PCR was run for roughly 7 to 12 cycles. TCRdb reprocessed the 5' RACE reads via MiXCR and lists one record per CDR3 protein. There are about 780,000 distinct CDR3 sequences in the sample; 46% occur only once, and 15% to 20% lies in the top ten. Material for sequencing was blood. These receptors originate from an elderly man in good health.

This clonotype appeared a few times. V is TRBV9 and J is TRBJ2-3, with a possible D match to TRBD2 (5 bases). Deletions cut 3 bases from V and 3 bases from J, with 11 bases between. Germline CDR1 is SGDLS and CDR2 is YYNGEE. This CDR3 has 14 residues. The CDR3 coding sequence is TGTGCCAGCAGCGAGAGGGTGAGGACAGATACGCAGTATTTT. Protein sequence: CASSERVRTDTQYF. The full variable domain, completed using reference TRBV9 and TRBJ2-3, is DSGVTQTPKHLITATGQRVTLRCSPRSGDLSVYWYQQSLDQGLQFLIQYYNGEERAKGNILERFSAQQFPDLHSELNLSSLELGDSALYFCASSERVRTDTQYFGPGTRLTVL.

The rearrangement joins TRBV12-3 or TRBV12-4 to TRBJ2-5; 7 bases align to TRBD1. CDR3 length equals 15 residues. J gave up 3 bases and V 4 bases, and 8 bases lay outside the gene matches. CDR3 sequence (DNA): TGTGCCAGCAGTTCCGGAACAGGGGATAAAGAGACCCAGTACTTC. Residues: CASSSGTGDKETQYF.

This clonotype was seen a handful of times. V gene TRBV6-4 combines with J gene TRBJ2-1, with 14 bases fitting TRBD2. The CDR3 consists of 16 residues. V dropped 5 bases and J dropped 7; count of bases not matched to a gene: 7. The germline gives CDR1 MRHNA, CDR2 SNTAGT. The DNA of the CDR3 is TGTGCCAGCAGTCTGGGACTAGCGGGAGCCGGGAATGAGCAGTTCTTC. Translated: CASSLGLAGAGNEQFF.